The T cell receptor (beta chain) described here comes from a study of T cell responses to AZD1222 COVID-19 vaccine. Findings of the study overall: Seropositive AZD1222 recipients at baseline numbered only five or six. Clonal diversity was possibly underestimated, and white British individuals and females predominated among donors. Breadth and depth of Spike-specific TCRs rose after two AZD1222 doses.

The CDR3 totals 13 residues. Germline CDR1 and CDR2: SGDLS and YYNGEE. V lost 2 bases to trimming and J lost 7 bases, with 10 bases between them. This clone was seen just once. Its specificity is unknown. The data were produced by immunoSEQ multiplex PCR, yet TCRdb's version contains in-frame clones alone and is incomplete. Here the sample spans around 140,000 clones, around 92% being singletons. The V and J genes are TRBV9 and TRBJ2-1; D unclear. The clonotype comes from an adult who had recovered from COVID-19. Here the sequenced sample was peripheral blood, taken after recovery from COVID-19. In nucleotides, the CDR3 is TGTGCCAGCAGCGTTACCCCGTCAAATGAGCAGTTCTTC. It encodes CASSVTPSNEQFF.